This T cell receptor (beta chain) originates from a study of T cell clones after liver transplantation. Thawed unstimulated PBMCs were FACS-sorted by CD3, CD4 and CD8 into two populations. This CDR3 has 16 amino acids. Germline lookup yields CDR1 MNHEY and CDR2 SMNVEV (reference sequence). V lost 4 bases, J lost 7 bases, and 7 bases stayed unmatched. TCRdb keeps only in-frame clones here, not all; method: immunoSEQ multiplex PCR. The sample consists of around 100,000 clones, about 81% of them appearing once. This material consisted of CD4+ T cells from blood, taken before liver transplant. This chain connects TRBV27 to TRBJ2-1, with 13 bases lining up with TRBD2. The TCR was taken from a human donor who received a liver transplant. CDR3 residues: CASSSPRTSGSNEQFF. CDR3 DNA: TGTGCCAGCAGTTCCCCGAGGACTAGCGGGAGTAATGAGCAGTTCTTC.